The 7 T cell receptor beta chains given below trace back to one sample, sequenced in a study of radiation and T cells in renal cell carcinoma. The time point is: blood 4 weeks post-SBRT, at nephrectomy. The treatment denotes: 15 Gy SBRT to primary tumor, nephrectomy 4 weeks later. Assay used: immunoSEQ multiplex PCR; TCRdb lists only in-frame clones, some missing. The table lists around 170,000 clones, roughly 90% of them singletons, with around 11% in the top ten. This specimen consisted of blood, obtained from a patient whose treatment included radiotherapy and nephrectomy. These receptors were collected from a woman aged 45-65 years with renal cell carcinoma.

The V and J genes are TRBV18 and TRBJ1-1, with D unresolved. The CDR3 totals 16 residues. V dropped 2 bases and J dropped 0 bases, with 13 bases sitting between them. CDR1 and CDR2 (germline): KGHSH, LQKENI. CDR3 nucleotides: TGTGCCAGCTCACCATCCTCCGTCTCCATGAACACTGAAGCTTTCTTT. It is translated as CASSPSSVSMNTEAFF.

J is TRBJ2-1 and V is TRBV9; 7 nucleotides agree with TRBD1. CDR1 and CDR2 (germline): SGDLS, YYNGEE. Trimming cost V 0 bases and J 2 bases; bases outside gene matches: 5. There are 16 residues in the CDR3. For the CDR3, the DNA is TGTGCCAGCAGCGTAGCTTATAGGGGGCCCTACAATGAGCAGTTCTTC. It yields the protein CASSVAYRGPYNEQFF. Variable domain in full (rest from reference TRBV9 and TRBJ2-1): DSGVTQTPKHLITATGQRVTLRCSPRSGDLSVYWYQQSLDQGLQFLIQYYNGEERAKGNILERFSAQQFPDLHSELNLSSLELGDSALYFCASSVAYRGPYNEQFFGPGTRLTVL.

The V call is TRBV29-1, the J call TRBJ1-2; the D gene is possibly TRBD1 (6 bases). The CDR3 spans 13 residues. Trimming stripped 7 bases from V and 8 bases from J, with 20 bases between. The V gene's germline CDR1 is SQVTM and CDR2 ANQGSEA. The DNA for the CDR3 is TGCAGCGCCCAAGGACAGCTCGAAGTCGGCTACACCTTC. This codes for CSAQGQLEVGYTF.

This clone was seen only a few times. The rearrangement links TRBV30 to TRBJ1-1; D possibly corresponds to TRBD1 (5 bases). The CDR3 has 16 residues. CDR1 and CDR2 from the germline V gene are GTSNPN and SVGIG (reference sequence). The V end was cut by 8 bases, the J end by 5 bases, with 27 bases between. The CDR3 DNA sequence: TGTGCCGGGATAGACCGACACATCTCCAAGGGGACTGAAGCTTTCTTT. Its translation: CAGIDRHISKGTEAFF.

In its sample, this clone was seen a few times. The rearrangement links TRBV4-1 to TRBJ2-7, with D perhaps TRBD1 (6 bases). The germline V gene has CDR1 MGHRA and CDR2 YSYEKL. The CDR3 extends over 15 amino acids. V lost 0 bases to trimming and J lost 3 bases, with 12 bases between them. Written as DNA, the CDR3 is TGCGCCAGCAGCCAAGAACAGGGTGAGAGCTACGAGCAGTACTTC. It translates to CASSQEQGESYEQYF.

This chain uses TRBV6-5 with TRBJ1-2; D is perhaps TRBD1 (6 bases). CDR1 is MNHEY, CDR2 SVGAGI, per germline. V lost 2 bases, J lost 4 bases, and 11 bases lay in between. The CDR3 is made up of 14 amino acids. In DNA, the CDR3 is TGTGCCAGCAGTTACGTGGGGGGCTCCTATGGCTACACCTTC. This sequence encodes CASSYVGGSYGYTF.

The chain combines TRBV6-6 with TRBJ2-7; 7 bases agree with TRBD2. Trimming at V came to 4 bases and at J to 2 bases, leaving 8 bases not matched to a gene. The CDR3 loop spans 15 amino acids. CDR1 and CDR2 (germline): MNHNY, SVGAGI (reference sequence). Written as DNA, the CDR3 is TGTGCCAGCAGTTCCCCATCCGGGAGGACCTACGAGCAGTACTTC. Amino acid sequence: CASSSPSGRTYEQYF.